Listed here are 27 T cell receptor beta chains from one sample, sequenced in a study of neurological immune-mediated disorders. TCRdb called the 5' RACE reads again in MiXCR, with one record for every CDR3 protein. The sample holds about 66,000 distinct CDR3 sequences, nearly 3.5% seen once. The sample consisted of PBMCs. Source of these receptors: a man aged 35-49 years with multiple sclerosis.

Ten or more counts support this clonotype. The CDR3 here is CSAHRGRSTDTQYF. The CDR3 nucleotides are TGCAGTGCTCACAGGGGACGAAGCACAGATACGCAGTATTTT. The chain has TRBV20-1 and TRBJ2-3; TRBD1 matches 7 bases. Trimming at V came to 5 bases and at J to 0 bases, leaving 5 bases not matched to a gene. The CDR3 has 14 amino acids. The germline V gene has CDR1 DFQATT and CDR2 SNEGSKA (reference sequence).

This clonotype has a count of ten or more. The chain recombines TRBV20-1 with TRBJ1-4; D is uncertain. Germline CDR1 reads DFQATT; CDR2 reads SNEGSKA (reference sequence). Trimming took off 3 bases at V and 0 bases at J, with 11 bases between the two ends. The CDR3 has 15 amino acids. The CDR3 is CSARALRATNEKLFF. The CDR3 DNA sequence: TGCAGTGCTAGGGCTCTCCGTGCAACTAATGAAAAACTGTTTTTT.

The table lists this clonotype with many counts. The chain is built from TRBV5-6 and TRBJ2-5, with 7 bases matching TRBD1. V was pared by 0 bases and J by 4 bases, with 6 bases of the junction left unmatched. This CDR3 comprises 15 residues. Germline V gene sequence: CDR1 SGHDT, CDR2 YYEEEE. The CDR3 loop is CASSLALGGRETQYF. The CDR3, as DNA: TGTGCCAGCAGCTTGGCCTTAGGGGGCCGAGAGACCCAGTACTTC.

This clonotype has at least ten counts. The chain is built from TRBV7-9 and TRBJ2-3, with D hard to call. The CDR3 runs to 15 residues. Per germline, CDR1 SEHNR and CDR2 FQNEAQ (reference sequence). V was cut by 2 bases and J by 4 bases, with 13 bases left in between. The chain's CDR3 is CASSLTAIRSDTQYF. CDR3 sequence (DNA): TGTGCCAGCAGCTTAACGGCTATCAGGTCAGATACGCAGTATTTT.

This clonotype has a count of ten or more. This sequence joins TRBV5-1 and TRBJ2-7; 8 nucleotides agree with TRBD2. Looked up from germline, CDR1 is SGHRS and CDR2 is YFSETQ. Trimming removed 2 bases from V and 2 bases from J; junction bases left unmatched: 12. This CDR3 comprises 17 residues. CDR3 DNA: TGCGCCAGCAGCTTTACGGCGGGGGGTCCAACCCCCTACGAGCAGTACTTC. It encodes CASSFTAGGPTPYEQYF.

This clonotype was observed at least ten times. This chain links TRBV20-1 with TRBJ2-1, with D maybe TRBD2 (5 bases). CDR1 is DFQATT, CDR2 SNEGSKA, per germline (reference sequence). V was pared by 0 bases and J by 10 bases, with 10 bases between. The CDR3 loop spans 12 amino acids. CDR3 DNA sequence: TGCAGTGCTAGAGACAACCGGGGAGAGCAGTTCTTC. Translation gives CSARDNRGEQFF.

This clonotype was recorded at least ten times. The V and J genes are TRBV7-2 and TRBJ2-7, with 7 bases fitting TRBD1. CDR1 and CDR2 from the germline V gene are SGHTA and FQGNSA. The V segment lost 5 bases and the J segment 8 bases; nucleotides outside the gene matches: 18. This CDR3 has 16 residues. The CDR3 sequence is CASSPRGISVELQQYF. In nucleotides, the CDR3 is TGTGCCAGCAGCCCCAGGGGGATCTCGGTTGAGTTGCAGCAGTACTTC.

This clonotype appeared many times. The chain uses TRBV5-8 and TRBJ1-1, with D perhaps matching TRBD1 (5 bases). The CDR3 runs 17 residues. Trimming removed 3 bases from V and 4 bases from J, with 22 bases in between. CDR1 and CDR2 from the germline V gene are SGHTS and YDEGEE. The CDR3 loop is CASSSGHAPSSLTEAFF. CDR3 coding DNA: TGTGCCAGCAGCTCCGGACATGCTCCAAGTTCTCTCACTGAAGCTTTCTTT.

This clonotype was detected ten times or more. This chain links TRBV5-1 with TRBJ2-1; D ambiguous. The CDR3 runs 12 residues. Germline lookup yields CDR1 SGHRS and CDR2 YFSETQ. V was cut by 4 bases and J by 12 bases, with 14 bases left in between. CDR3 in amino acids: CASSPDGVVQFF. Here the CDR3 DNA reads TGCGCCAGCAGCCCGGATGGGGTAGTGCAGTTCTTC.

This clonotype was seen at least ten times. The genes are TRBV5-1 and TRBJ2-7; 7 positions match TRBD1. The CDR3 sequence is 16 residues long. Germline V gene sequence: CDR1 SGHRS, CDR2 YFSETQ. V lost 4 bases and J lost 5; bases outside the gene matches: 15. The CDR3 protein is CASSPGGVQGSNEQYF. The CDR3 coding sequence is TGCGCCAGCAGCCCCGGTGGGGTACAGGGGTCCAACGAGCAGTACTTC.

This clonotype has at least ten counts. The chain combines TRBV18 with TRBJ1-2; weak D call: TRBD1 (6 bases). CDR3 length: 14 residues. From germline, CDR1 is KGHSH and CDR2 LQKENI. Trimming stripped 2 bases from V and 4 bases from J, with 11 bases between. The CDR3 protein is CASSPGGGTYGYTF. The CDR3 DNA reads as TGTGCCAGCTCACCAGGAGGGGGGACCTATGGCTACACCTTC.

Note on this clonotype: A much larger clonotype is one base distant, so this may be a read error. This rearrangement joins TRBV25-1 to TRBJ2-2; D not certain. This CDR3 contains 15 residues. The V gene's germline CDR1 is MGHDK and CDR2 SYGVNS. The DNA of the CDR3 is TGTGCCAACAGTGACCCGACGGAAGGGTCCGGGGAGCTGTTTTTT. Translating gives CANSDPTEGSGELFF. Together with reference TRBV25-1 and TRBJ2-2, the CDR3 gives the full variable domain: EADIYQTPRYLVIGTGKKITLECSQTMGHDKMYWYQQDPGMELHLIHYSYGVNSTEKGDLSSESTVSRIRTEHFPLTLESARPSHTSQYLCANSDPTEGSGELFFGEGSRLTVL.

This clonotype was picked up many times. The chain carries TRBV23-1 and TRBJ2-1, with a weak D call TRBD2 (5 bases). TRBV23-1 is sorted into the ORF group, with uncertain function. The CDR3 contains 15 residues. Trimming took off 6 bases at V and 1 base at J, with 13 bases between the two ends. The CDR3 DNA reads TGCGCCAGCAGCCCAACCTGGACTTCCTACAATGAGCAGTTCTTC. Amino acid sequence: CASSPTWTSYNEQFF.

There are many counts of this clonotype. The rearrangement links TRBV6-5 to TRBJ1-2, with 7 positions matching TRBD1. The length of the CDR3 is 14 residues. Unmatched junction bases numbered 2, after V lost 2 bases and J lost 2 bases. CDR1 is MNHEY, CDR2 SVGAGI, per germline. CDR3 residues: CASSYGQANYGYTF. CDR3 in DNA: TGTGCCAGCAGTTACGGACAGGCCAACTATGGCTACACCTTC.

This clonotype showed up many times. The chain couples TRBV29-1 to TRBJ1-4; D call uncertain. The CDR3 extends over 17 amino acids. CDR1 is SQVTM and CDR2 is ANQGSEA in the germline V gene. Between the trimmed V and J ends, which lost 2 bases and 2 bases, there was a span of 18 bases. CDR3: CSVESVASGSTNEKLFF. Written as DNA, the CDR3 is TGCAGCGTTGAATCCGTCGCCAGTGGGTCTACTAATGAAAAACTGTTTTTT.

This clonotype was observed many times. The chain couples TRBV20-1 to TRBJ2-3; 16 nucleotides agree with TRBD2. Germline trimming cut 5 bases from V and 5 bases from J; bases unmatched to any gene: 10. Germline V lookup: CDR1 DFQATT, CDR2 SNEGSKA (reference sequence). This CDR3 contains 17 residues. The CDR3 loop reads CSAPAGLAGGPVDTQYF. DNA of the CDR3: TGCAGTGCTCCAGCGGGACTAGCGGGAGGGCCCGTAGATACGCAGTATTTT.

In its sample, this clonotype was seen many times. The genes are TRBV20-1 and TRBJ2-1; 9 bases agree with TRBD2. Germline V gives CDR1 DFQATT, CDR2 SNEGSKA (reference sequence). With 0 bases clipped from V and 5 bases from J, the junction kept 5 bases outside the gene matches. The length of the CDR3 is 15 residues. The CDR3 reads CSARDPASGDNEQFF. CDR3 bases: TGCAGTGCTAGAGATCCGGCTAGCGGGGACAATGAGCAGTTCTTC.

Many counts were recorded for this clonotype. The rearrangement uses TRBV24-1 and TRBJ1-5; possible D gene TRBD1, 6 bases. CDR1 KGHDR and CDR2 SFDVKD come from the germline V gene. This CDR3 contains 14 residues. V was pared by 6 bases and J by 4 bases, with 12 bases between. Here the CDR3 DNA reads TGTGCCACCAGTCGGGCGGGGACAAATCAGCCCCAGCATTTT. Translated, it gives CATSRAGTNQPQHF.

The sample holds many counts of this clonotype. V is TRBV5-6 and J is TRBJ1-1; no reliable D call. Germline V gene lookup returns CDR1 SGHDT and CDR2 YYEEEE. The CDR3 consists of 15 residues. The V end was cut by 4 bases, the J end by 6 bases, with 19 bases between. For the CDR3, the DNA is TGTGCCAGCAGCCGGGATATAAGACGAGAGGCTGAAGCTTTCTTT. As protein: CASSRDIRREAEAFF.

This clonotype has at least ten counts. The gene calls are TRBV2 and TRBJ1-5; 8 bases match TRBD1. Trimming at V came to 6 bases and at J to 7 bases, leaving 14 bases not matched to a gene. Germline V gives CDR1 SNHLY, CDR2 FYNNEI. The CDR3 spans 16 residues. CDR3 sequence reads: CASRFRGPQTGQPQHF. The CDR3 DNA follows: TGTGCCAGCAGGTTCAGGGGGCCACAAACGGGACAGCCCCAGCATTTT.

The sample holds many counts of this clonotype. The chain links TRBV12-3 or TRBV12-4 to TRBJ1-2; D call uncertain. V was pared by 5 bases and J by 8 bases, with 15 bases between. This CDR3 has 13 amino acids. The CDR3 nucleotides read TGTGCCAGCAGTAACAGTCTGGCGTGGGGCTACACCTTC. This gives the protein CASSNSLAWGYTF.

This clonotype was recorded many times. The chain carries TRBV9 and TRBJ2-1; 7 bases fit TRBD1. CDR1 is SGDLS and CDR2 is YYNGEE in the germline V gene. CDR3 size: 15 residues. V lost 4 bases to trimming and J lost 10 bases; unmatched junction nucleotides: 14. The CDR3 nucleotides are TGTGCCAGCAGCCTCCAAGATCCTCCACAGGGGGAGCAGTTCTTC. This encodes CASSLQDPPQGEQFF.

This clonotype was seen repeatedly, ten times or more. The J gene is TRBJ1-1, the V gene TRBV5-6, with D hard to call. V gave up 0 bases and J gave up 0 bases, with 12 bases separating them. Per germline, CDR1 SGHDT and CDR2 YYEEEE. The CDR3 length is 16 residues. Here the CDR3 reads CASSLADVFMNTEAFF. The CDR3 coding sequence is TGTGCCAGCAGCTTGGCGGACGTCTTCATGAACACTGAAGCTTTCTTT. Drawing the rest from reference TRBV5-6 and TRBJ1-1, the complete variable domain is DAGVTQSPTHLIKTRGQQVTLRCSPKSGHDTVSWYQQALGQGPQFIFQYYEEEERQRGNFPDRFSGHQFPNYSSELNVNALLLGDSALYLCASSLADVFMNTEAFFGQGTRLTVV.

This clonotype was counted many times. J is TRBJ1-3 and V is TRBV6-5; no firm D call. CDR1 is MNHEY and CDR2 is SVGAGI in the germline V gene. V shed 2 bases and J shed 0 bases, with 8 bases lying between them. The CDR3 contains 15 residues. The CDR3 bases are TGTGCCAGCAGTTACGGGCGGGGCTCTGGAAACACCATATATTTT. It specifies CASSYGRGSGNTIYF.

This clonotype came up many times. J is TRBJ2-1 and V is TRBV6-1; no definite D call. Germline V lookup: CDR1 MNHNS, CDR2 SASEGT. V shed 6 bases and J shed 5 bases, with 5 bases lying between them. The CDR3 has 11 residues. CDR3 amino acids: CASREHNEQFF. The CDR3, as DNA: TGTGCCAGCAGGGAACACAATGAGCAGTTCTTC.

At least ten counts were recorded for this clonotype. The V gene is TRBV20-1, the J gene TRBJ1-1; 7 bases match TRBD1. V was clipped by 0 bases and J by 7 bases; unmatched bases: 8. This CDR3 comprises 14 residues. Germline V gene data show CDR1 as DFQATT and CDR2 as SNEGSKA (reference sequence). The DNA of the CDR3 is TGCAGTGCTAGAGAGAGTGGGACAGAGAGTGAAGCTTTCTTT. As protein: CSARESGTESEAFF.

This clonotype was seen repeatedly, ten times or more. This chain uses TRBV3-1 with TRBJ2-1; D unclear. Trimming shortened V by 5 bases and J by 9 bases, and 14 bases separated the two germline ends. This CDR3 is built from 13 residues. Per the germline V gene, CDR1 is LGHDT and CDR2 is YNNKEL (reference sequence). CDR3 in amino acids: CASSILDLGEQFF. CDR3 nucleotides: TGTGCCAGCAGCATCCTAGACCTCGGTGAGCAGTTCTTC.